This passage covers 9 T cell receptor beta chains from one sample sequenced in a study of cytomegalovirus exposure and HLA in healthy donors. The PCR ran on 60 Vbeta and 13 Jbeta primers. Measured with immunoSEQ multiplex PCR; TCRdb has only the in-frame clones, and not every one. The sample data list 80,000 to 100,000 clones. Sequenced input: PBMCs. Receptors were obtained from a man aged 50-59 years in good health and CMV-seronegative.

V is TRBV4-3 and J is TRBJ1-2, with a possible D match to TRBD1 (5 bases). V lost 4 bases and J 4 bases, leaving 19 bases between the germline ends. CDR1 is LGHNA, CDR2 YSLEER, per germline. CDR3 length: 16 residues. The CDR3 DNA sequence: TGCGCCAGCAGCCGCCGAGGGGAGGGATTCGGCTATGGCTACACCTTC. Protein sequence: CASSRRGEGFGYGYTF.

The chain carries TRBV7-2 and TRBJ2-5, with unresolved D. CDR3 length: 15 amino acids. Trimming left V 2 bases short and J 1 base short, with 11 bases between. Germline CDR1 is SGHTA and CDR2 is FQGNSA. This CDR3 is CASSLIPNPQETQYF. The DNA for the CDR3 is TGTGCCAGCAGCTTAATCCCTAACCCCCAAGAGACCCAGTACTTC.

The CDR3 is CASRTGTAPGGYTF. As DNA, the CDR3 is TGTGCCAGCAGGACCGGGACAGCACCTGGGGGCTACACCTTC. The chain uses TRBV28 and TRBJ1-2; 7 nucleotides agree with TRBD1. V trimming: 6 bases; J trimming: 8 bases; junction bases outside the gene matches: 12. Germline-derived CDR1 and CDR2 are MDHEN and SYDVKM. The CDR3 length is 14 residues.

The chain is built from TRBV28 and TRBJ1-2; 9 positions match TRBD1. V lost 5 bases, J lost 6 bases, and 13 bases stayed unmatched. Germline-derived CDR1 and CDR2 are MDHEN and SYDVKM. This CDR3 region has 16 residues. This chain's CDR3 is CASSVGQGGWWDGYTF. Here the CDR3 DNA reads TGTGCCAGCAGTGTGGGACAGGGTGGATGGTGGGATGGCTACACCTTC.

CDR3 in amino acids: CATSRDRGTYEQYF. Written as DNA, the CDR3 is TGTGCCACCAGCAGAGACAGGGGGACCTACGAGCAGTACTTC. The gene calls are TRBV15 and TRBJ2-7; 7 bases map to TRBD1. The germline V gene has CDR1 LNHNV and CDR2 YYDKDF (reference sequence). The V and J ends lost 0 bases and 2 bases, in that order; junction bases with no gene match: 1. The CDR3 loop spans 14 amino acids. The full variable domain, rest sourced from reference TRBV15 and TRBJ2-7, is DAMVIQNPRYQVTQFGKPVTLSCSQTLNHNVMYWYQQKSSQAPKLLFHYYDKDFNNEADTPDNFQSRRPNTSFCFLDIRSPGLGDTAMYLCATSRDRGTYEQYFGPGTRLTVT.

This chain links TRBV18 with TRBJ2-7; 7 bases map to TRBD1. The V gene end was trimmed by 3 bases and the J gene end by 6 bases; junction bases not matched to a gene: 17. Germline V CDR1 and CDR2: KGHSH, LQKENI. The CDR3 has 17 residues. The chain's CDR3 is CASSPTTSSYRGFEQYF. The CDR3, as DNA: TGTGCCAGCTCACCGACCACTTCCTCATACAGGGGTTTCGAGCAGTACTTC.

The chain uses TRBV7-2 and TRBJ1-4; 7 nucleotides agree with TRBD1. The ends lost 6 bases at V and 1 base at J; junction bases unmatched: 5. The CDR3 loop spans 15 amino acids. Germline CDR1 is SGHTA and CDR2 is FQGNSA. CDR3 DNA sequence: TGTGCCAGCAGAAAGAACAGGGGAACTAATGAAAAACTGTTTTTT. Translation: CASRKNRGTNEKLFF.

The rearrangement uses TRBV11-2 and TRBJ1-1; D may be TRBD1 (6 bases). The CDR3 is made up of 14 amino acids. The germline V gene has CDR1 SGHAT and CDR2 FQNNGV. V was shortened by 5 bases and J by 2 bases, with 12 bases between the two germline ends. The CDR3, as DNA: TGTGCCAGCAGCCGAACGACAGGTAACACTGAAGCTTTCTTT. Amino acid sequence: CASSRTTGNTEAFF.

This chain links TRBV7-9 with TRBJ1-3, with unresolved D. CDR1 is SEHNR and CDR2 is FQNEAQ in the germline V gene (reference sequence). CDR3 length: 13 amino acids. Trimming left V 5 bases short and J 0 bases short, with 5 bases between. The CDR3 here is CASSPISGNTIYF. The CDR3 DNA reads TGTGCCAGCAGCCCCATCTCTGGAAACACCATATATTTT.